The TCR beta chain described here comes from a study of blood T cells in healthy people across ages (dated by TCRdb to between 2014 and 2016). Turning to the overall study: In model experiments, template switching captured roughly one uniquely barcoded TCR beta cDNA molecule for every two T cells. Age-related changes in TCR beta repertoire diversity were measured in the study by deep sequencing normalized with unique cDNA molecular identifiers. Donors were grouped into four age groups: young (average roughly 15 years), middle-aged (less than 40), aged (roughly 67) and long-lived (about 82). Donors of different ages were randomly distributed across sequencing lanes to avoid experimental bias. Using the same blood draw, the study looked at two additional independent replicas of 1 million unique cDNA reads for two donors, one aged 18 to 30 and the other aged 80 or older.

The method behind the library was 5' RACE. The listed sequencing device is Illumina HiSeq 2500. A second about 7 to 11 cycle PCR used a sample-barcoded 5' primer and a J-beta primer mix. A unique molecular identifier was introduced onto each TCR beta cDNA molecule by a template-switch 5' adaptor carrying 12 random nucleotides. Each sample yielded at least 2.5 million CDR3-containing paired-end reads. First-strand cDNA synthesis was performed from all RNA using the Mint cDNA synthesis kit, with priming by a TRBC-specific oligonucleotide. Following uracil-DNA glycosylase treatment, all cDNA underwent a first 18-cycle PCR with the universal primers M1SS and BC2_uni_R. Under the source paper's analysis protocol: Normalization of each sample was performed by random selection of 1 million high-quality reads, each carrying a distinct molecular identifier. Reads with shared molecular identifiers were discarded instead of being binned into consensus sequences. MiTCR, set to a Q25 quality threshold and the strictest error-elimination algorithm, was used for CDR3 identification, clonotype clustering and error correction. Lower-bound total TCR beta diversity was estimated with a nonparametric unseen species model using Euler transformation. TCRdb reprocessed the public reads (quality trimming at Q25 with fastp, clone calling with MiXCR) and kept in-frame beta chains. Every entry covers one CDR3 protein and lists the most common genes and DNA from its rows. These V and J calls rely on TCRdb rather than the paper's analysis. Recorded for this sample are about a million distinct CDR3 sequences; 51% of them occurred a single time. 20% to 25% of the sample is taken by the ten largest.

On the study overall, not on this receptor specifically: Estimates of total diversity based on one million sequenced T cells were considered lower bounds and underestimates. Conclusive comparison of naive and antigen-experienced compartments was prevented by the profiling of bulk unsorted PBMCs. Because the CMV infection status of the donors was unknown, age-related changes in expanded clonotypes may potentially have been confounded. The percentage of naive T cells measured by flow cytometry correlated strongly with observed TCR beta diversity. Compared with the aged group, the long-lived group had more naive CD4+ T cells, fewer expanded clones and increased TCR diversity, suggesting age selection. Observed TCR beta diversity per million T cells fell roughly linearly with age, and a significant reduction was already apparent by age approximately 41.

The approximately 39 donors, aged roughly 6 to 95 years, were systemically healthy Caucasian individuals from Russia. Around 10 milliliters of peripheral blood were collected from each donor into EDTA-treated Vacutainer tubes. Ficoll-Paque density-gradient centrifugation was used to isolate PBMCs, with at least 6.5 million per sample. Trizol reagent was used to extract total RNA from PBMCs, with at least 5.5 micrograms per sample. Naive CD45RAhigh/CD27high T cell percentages were measured by flow cytometry on a PBMC aliquot from every donor. Trimming leaves V shorter by 8 bases and J shorter by 3 bases, with the junction holding 9 bases beyond the gene matches. Reading from cysteine to phenylalanine, the CDR3 counts 15 amino acids. Only the CDR3 portion is preserved as DNA: 45 bases, with reading frame beginning at the first base. The germline V gene supplies CDR1 SNHLY and CDR2 FYNNEI. For this clonotype: It lacks a known antigen. No quality values exist for individual bases; no much larger clone is one base distant.

What was sequenced was blood. The receptor was derived from a woman in her fifties or sixties in good health. This receptor chain uses TRBV2 and TRBJ2-1, with 8 middle bases fitting TRBD2. The CDR3 has the sequence CASGSSGRNYNEQFF. The nucleotides are TGTGCCAGCGGATCTAGCGGGCGTAACTACAATGAGCAGTTCTTC.